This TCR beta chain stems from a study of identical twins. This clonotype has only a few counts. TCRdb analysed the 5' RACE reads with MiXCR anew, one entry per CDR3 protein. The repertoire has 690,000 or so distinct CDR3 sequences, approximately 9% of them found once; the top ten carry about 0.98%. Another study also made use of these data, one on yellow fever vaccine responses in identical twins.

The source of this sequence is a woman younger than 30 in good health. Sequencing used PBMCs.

This CDR3 is CASALRWGLQALSGANVLTF. DNA of the CDR3: TGTGCCAGCGCGCTACGATGGGGGTTACAGGCGCTCTCTGGGGCCAACGTCCTGACTTTC. The chain employs TRBV11-2 and TRBJ2-6; D tentatively reads TRBD1 or TRBD2 (5 bases each). Per germline, CDR1 SGHAT and CDR2 FQNNGV. Trimming stripped 8 bases from V and 0 bases from J, with 26 bases between. The CDR3 runs 20 residues.